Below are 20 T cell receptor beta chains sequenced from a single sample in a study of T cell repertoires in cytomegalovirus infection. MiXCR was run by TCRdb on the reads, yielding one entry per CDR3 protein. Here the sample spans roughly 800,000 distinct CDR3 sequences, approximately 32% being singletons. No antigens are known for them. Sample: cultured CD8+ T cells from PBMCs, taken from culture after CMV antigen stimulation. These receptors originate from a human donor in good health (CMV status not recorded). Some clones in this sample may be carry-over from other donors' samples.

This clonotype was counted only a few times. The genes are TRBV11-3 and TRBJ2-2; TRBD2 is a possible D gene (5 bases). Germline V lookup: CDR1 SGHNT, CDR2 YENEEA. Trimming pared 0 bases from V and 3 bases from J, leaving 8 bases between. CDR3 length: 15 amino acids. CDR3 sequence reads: CASSLDGVDTGELFF. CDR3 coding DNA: TGTGCCAGCAGCTTAGACGGGGTAGACACCGGGGAGCTGTTTTTT.

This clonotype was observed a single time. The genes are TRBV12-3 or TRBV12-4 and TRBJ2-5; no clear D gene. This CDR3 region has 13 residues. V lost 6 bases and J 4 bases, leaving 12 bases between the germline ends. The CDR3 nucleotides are TGTGCCAGCAGCCCTAGGTACCGAGAGACCCAGTACTTC. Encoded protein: CASSPRYRETQYF.

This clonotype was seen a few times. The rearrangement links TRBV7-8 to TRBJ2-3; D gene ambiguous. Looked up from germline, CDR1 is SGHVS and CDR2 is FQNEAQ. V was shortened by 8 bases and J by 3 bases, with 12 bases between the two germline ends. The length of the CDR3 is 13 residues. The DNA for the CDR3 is TGTGCCAGCGGGCTCAGCAGGACAGATACGCAGTATTTT. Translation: CASGLSRTDTQYF.

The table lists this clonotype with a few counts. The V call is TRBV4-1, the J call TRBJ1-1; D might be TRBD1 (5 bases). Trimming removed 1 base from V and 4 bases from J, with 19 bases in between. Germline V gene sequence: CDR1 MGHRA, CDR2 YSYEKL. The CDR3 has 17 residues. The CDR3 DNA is TGCGCCAGCAGCCAAGTTCAGGCAGGGTATCTTGGCACTGAAGCTTTCTTT. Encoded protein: CASSQVQAGYLGTEAFF.

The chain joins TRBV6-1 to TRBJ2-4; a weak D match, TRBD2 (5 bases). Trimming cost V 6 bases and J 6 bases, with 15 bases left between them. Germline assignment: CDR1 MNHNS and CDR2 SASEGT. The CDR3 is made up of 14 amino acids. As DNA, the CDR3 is TGTGCCAGCAGCTCCCCGGGGATAGGAAACATTCAGTACTTC. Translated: CASSSPGIGNIQYF.

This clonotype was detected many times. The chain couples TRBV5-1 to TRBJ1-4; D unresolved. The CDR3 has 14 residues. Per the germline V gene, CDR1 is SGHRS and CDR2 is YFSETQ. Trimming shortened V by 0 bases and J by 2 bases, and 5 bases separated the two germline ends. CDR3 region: CASSLDITNEKLFF. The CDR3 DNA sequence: TGCGCCAGCAGCTTGGACATCACTAATGAAAAACTGTTTTTT.

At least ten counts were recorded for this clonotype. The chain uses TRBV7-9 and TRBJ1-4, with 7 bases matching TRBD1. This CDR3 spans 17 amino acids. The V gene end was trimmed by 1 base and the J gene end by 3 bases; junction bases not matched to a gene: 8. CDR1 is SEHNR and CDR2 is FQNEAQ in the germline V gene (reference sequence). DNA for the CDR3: TGTGCCAGCAGCTTAGGATGGGGGGACAGTTCTAATGAAAAACTGTTTTTT. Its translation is CASSLGWGDSSNEKLFF.

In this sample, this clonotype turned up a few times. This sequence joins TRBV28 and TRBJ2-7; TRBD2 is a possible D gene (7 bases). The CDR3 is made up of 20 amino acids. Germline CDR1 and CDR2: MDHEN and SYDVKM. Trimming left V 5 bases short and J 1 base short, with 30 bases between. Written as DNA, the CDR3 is TGTGCCAGCAGTACGCACCGGCGGCGGGGGACACAACGGGGATCCTACGAGCAGTACGTC. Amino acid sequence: CASSTHRRRGTQRGSYEQYV.

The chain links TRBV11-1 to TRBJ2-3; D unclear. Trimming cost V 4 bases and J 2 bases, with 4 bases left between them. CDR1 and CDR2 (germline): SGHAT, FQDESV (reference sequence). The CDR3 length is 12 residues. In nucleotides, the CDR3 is TGTGCCAGCAGCTACGCCACAGATACGCAGTATTTT. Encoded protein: CASSYATDTQYF.

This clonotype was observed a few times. The CDR3 region is CASSPGRGGTEAFF. The CDR3 bases are TGTGCCAGCAGCCCCGGCCGGGGGGGCACTGAAGCTTTCTTT. V usage is TRBV5-4 and J usage is TRBJ1-1, with TRBD1 as a possible D gene (5 bases). The V end lost 4 bases, the J end lost 4 bases, and 14 bases lay between the germline ends. Per germline, CDR1 SGHNT and CDR2 YYREEE (reference sequence). The CDR3 length is 14 residues.

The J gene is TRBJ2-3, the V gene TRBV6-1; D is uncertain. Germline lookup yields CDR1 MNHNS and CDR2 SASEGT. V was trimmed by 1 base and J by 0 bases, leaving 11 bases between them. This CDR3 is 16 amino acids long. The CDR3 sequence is CASSEDYRISTDTQYF. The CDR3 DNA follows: TGTGCCAGCAGTGAAGACTATCGTATTAGCACAGATACGCAGTATTTT.

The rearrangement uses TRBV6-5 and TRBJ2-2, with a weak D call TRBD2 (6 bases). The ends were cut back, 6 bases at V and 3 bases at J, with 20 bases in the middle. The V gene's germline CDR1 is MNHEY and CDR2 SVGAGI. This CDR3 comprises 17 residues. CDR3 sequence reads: CASSHGDFRLHTGELFF. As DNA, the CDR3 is TGTGCCAGCAGCCACGGGGACTTTCGTTTGCACACCGGGGAGCTGTTTTTT.

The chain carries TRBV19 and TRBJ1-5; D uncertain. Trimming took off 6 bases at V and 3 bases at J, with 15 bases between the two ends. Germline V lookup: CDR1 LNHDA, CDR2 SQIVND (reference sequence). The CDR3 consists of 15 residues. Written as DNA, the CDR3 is TGTGCCAGTAGGGTGCAGAGGTCTTCCAATCAGCCCCAGCATTTT. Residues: CASRVQRSSNQPQHF.

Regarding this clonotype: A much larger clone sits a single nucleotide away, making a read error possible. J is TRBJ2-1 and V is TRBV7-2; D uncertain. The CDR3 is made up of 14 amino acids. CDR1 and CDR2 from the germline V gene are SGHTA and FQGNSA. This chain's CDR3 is CGSSLITEINEQFF. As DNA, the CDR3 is TGTGGCAGCAGCTTAATAACCGAGATCAATGAGCAGTTCTTC. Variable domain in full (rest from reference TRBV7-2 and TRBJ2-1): GAGVSQSPSNKVTEKGKDVELRCDPISGHTALYWYRQSLGQGLEFLIYFQGNSAPDKSGLPSDRFSAERTGGSVSTLTIQRTQQEDSAVYLCGSSLITEINEQFFGPGTRLTVL.

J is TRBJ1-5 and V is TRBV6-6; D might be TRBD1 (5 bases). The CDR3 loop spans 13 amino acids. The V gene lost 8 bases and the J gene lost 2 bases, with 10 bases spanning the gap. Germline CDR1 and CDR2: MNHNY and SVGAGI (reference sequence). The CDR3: CASGGYGNQPQHF. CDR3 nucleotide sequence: TGTGCCAGCGGGGGATATGGCAATCAGCCCCAGCATTTT.

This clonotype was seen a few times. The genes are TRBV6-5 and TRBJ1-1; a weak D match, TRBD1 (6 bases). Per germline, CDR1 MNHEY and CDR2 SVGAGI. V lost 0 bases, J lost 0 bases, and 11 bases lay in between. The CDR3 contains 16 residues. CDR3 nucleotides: TGTGCCAGCAGTTACTCGACGGGGGGCATGAACACTGAAGCTTTCTTT. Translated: CASSYSTGGMNTEAFF.

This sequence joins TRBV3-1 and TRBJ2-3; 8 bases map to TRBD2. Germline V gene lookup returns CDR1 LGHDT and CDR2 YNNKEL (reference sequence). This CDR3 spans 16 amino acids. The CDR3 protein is CASRSLAAPSTDTQYF. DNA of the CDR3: TGTGCTAGCCGGTCACTAGCGGCCCCTAGCACAGATACGCAGTATTTT.

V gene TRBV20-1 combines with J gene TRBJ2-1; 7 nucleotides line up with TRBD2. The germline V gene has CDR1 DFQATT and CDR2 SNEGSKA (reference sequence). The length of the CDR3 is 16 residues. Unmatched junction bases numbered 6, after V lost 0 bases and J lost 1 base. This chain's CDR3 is CSARDAAGVSYNEQFF. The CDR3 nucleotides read TGCAGTGCTAGAGATGCGGCGGGGGTATCCTACAATGAGCAGTTCTTC.

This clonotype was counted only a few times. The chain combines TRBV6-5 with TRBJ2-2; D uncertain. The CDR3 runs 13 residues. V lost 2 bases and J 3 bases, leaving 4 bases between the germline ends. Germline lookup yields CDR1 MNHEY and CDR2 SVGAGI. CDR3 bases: TGTGCCAGCAGTTACATCCACACCGGGGAGCTGTTTTTT. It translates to CASSYIHTGELFF.

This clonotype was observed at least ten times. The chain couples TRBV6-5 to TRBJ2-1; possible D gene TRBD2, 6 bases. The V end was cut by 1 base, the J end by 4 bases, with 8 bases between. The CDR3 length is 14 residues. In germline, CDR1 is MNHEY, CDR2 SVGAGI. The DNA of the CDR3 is TGTGCCAGCAGTTACTTGGAGGGGTACAATGAGCAGTTCTTC. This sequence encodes CASSYLEGYNEQFF.